This T cell receptor (beta chain) is from a study of T cell changes during pregnancy in multiple sclerosis. CDR1 is SGHTA, CDR2 FQGNSA, per germline. The CDR3 runs to 11 residues. V shed 5 bases and J shed 5 bases, with 6 bases lying between them. Sequencing was performed with immunoSEQ multiplex PCR; in TCRdb, only in-frame clones are kept and a portion is missing. This table holds about 68,000 clones, about 90% found once. This TCR was sampled from a female donor with multiple sclerosis, enrolled in a pregnancy study. The chain couples TRBV7-2 to TRBJ2-5, with D unclear. The sequenced sample was peripheral blood, obtained in the second trimester of pregnancy. CDR3 nucleotide sequence: TGTGCCAGCAGCCTCTACGAGACCCAGTACTTC. As protein: CASSLYETQYF.